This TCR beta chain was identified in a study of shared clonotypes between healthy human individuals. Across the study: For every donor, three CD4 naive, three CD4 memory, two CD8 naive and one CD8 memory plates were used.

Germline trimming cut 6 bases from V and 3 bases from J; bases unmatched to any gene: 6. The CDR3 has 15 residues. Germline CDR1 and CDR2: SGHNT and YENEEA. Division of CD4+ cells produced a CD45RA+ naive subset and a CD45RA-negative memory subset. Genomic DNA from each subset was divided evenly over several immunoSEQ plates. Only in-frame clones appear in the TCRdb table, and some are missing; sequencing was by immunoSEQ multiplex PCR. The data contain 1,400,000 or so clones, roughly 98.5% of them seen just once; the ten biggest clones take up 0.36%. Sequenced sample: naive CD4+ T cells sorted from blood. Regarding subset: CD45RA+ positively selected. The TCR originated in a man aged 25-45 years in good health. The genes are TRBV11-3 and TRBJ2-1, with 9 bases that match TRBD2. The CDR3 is CASSTTSGYYNEQFF. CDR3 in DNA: TGTGCCAGCAGTACAACTAGCGGGTACTACAATGAGCAGTTCTTC.